The rows below give T cell receptor beta chains drawn from one sample of a study of siplizumab effects on memory and regulatory T cells. Sequenced by immunoSEQ multiplex PCR; TCRdb stores in-frame clones only, minus some. The table has 100,000 to 110,000 clones, around 92% seen once. Sequenced material: CD4+ T cells sorted from blood. These TCRs come from a human donor in good health. Both conserved end residues are part of each CDR3. Fields, in order: J gene, V gene, clone size, D gene, CDR3 protein, CDR3 DNA. A D gene is named only where the DNA matches it firmly. Clone size is not always given. Where it is, it says once, few, many or a class for expanded clones.

J gene: TRBJ2-1; V gene: TRBV27; clone size: .; D gene: .; CDR3 protein: CASREAHNEQFF; CDR3 DNA: TGTGCCAGCAGGGAGGCCCACAATGAGCAGTTCTTC
J gene: TRBJ2-7; V gene: TRBV29-1; clone size: once; D gene: .; CDR3 protein: CSVDGRGHYEQYF; CDR3 DNA: TGCAGCGTTGACGGCAGGGGTCATTACGAGCAGTACTTC
J gene: TRBJ2-7; V gene: TRBV5-1; clone size: .; D gene: TRBD1; CDR3 protein: CASSQQGEYEQYF; CDR3 DNA: TGCGCCAGCAGCCAACAGGGGGAATACGAGCAGTACTTC
J gene: TRBJ1-4; V gene: TRBV9; clone size: .; D gene: .; CDR3 protein: CASSVGSPNEKLFF; CDR3 DNA: TGTGCCAGCAGCGTCGGCAGCCCCAATGAAAAACTGTTTTTT
J gene: TRBJ1-2; V gene: TRBV18; clone size: .; D gene: .; CDR3 protein: CASSGDRTHGYTF; CDR3 DNA: TGTGCCAGCTCAGGTGACAGGACGCACGGCTACACCTTC
J gene: TRBJ1-5; V gene: TRBV11-2; clone size: once; D gene: TRBD1; CDR3 protein: CASSWDRGNQPQHF; CDR3 DNA: TGTGCCAGCAGCTGGGACAGGGGTAATCAGCCCCAGCATTTT
J gene: TRBJ2-7; V gene: TRBV28; clone size: .; D gene: TRBD2; CDR3 protein: CASSELAGGAYEQYF; CDR3 DNA: TGTGCCAGCAGCGAACTAGCGGGGGGTGCCTACGAGCAGTACTTC
J gene: TRBJ1-1; V gene: TRBV6-1; clone size: .; D gene: .; CDR3 protein: CASGQSGNTEAFF; CDR3 DNA: TGTGCCAGTGGTCAGAGTGGGAACACTGAAGCTTTCTTT
J gene: TRBJ1-4; V gene: TRBV5-1; clone size: .; D gene: TRBD1; CDR3 protein: CASSSGTGGGTNEKLFF; CDR3 DNA: TGCGCCAGCAGCTCGGGGACAGGGGGAGGGACTAATGAAAAACTGTTTTTT
J gene: TRBJ2-1; V gene: TRBV7-7; clone size: .; D gene: TRBD1; CDR3 protein: CASSVRQGAEQFF; CDR3 DNA: TGTGCCAGCAGCGTACGACAGGGGGCTGAGCAGTTCTTC
J gene: TRBJ2-2; V gene: TRBV9; clone size: .; D gene: .; CDR3 protein: CASSARGAANTGELFF; CDR3 DNA: TGTGCCAGCAGCGCCCGCGGAGCAGCGAACACCGGGGAGCTGTTTTTT
J gene: TRBJ1-6; V gene: TRBV4-1; clone size: few; D gene: TRBD1; CDR3 protein: CASSRGQGDSPLHF; CDR3 DNA: TGCGCCAGCAGCCGGGGACAGGGAGATTCACCCCTCCACTTT
J gene: TRBJ1-4; V gene: TRBV9; clone size: .; D gene: TRBD1; CDR3 protein: CASSAGQGDEKLFF; CDR3 DNA: TGTGCCAGCAGCGCGGGACAGGGAGACGAAAAACTGTTTTTT
J gene: TRBJ2-3; V gene: TRBV7-3; clone size: once; D gene: TRBD2; CDR3 protein: CASSYQRGDTDTQYF; CDR3 DNA: TGTGCCAGCAGCTATCAGCGGGGAGACACAGATACGCAGTATTTT
J gene: TRBJ2-2; V gene: TRBV9; clone size: .; D gene: .; CDR3 protein: CASSVDTGELFF; CDR3 DNA: TGTGCCAGCAGCGTAGACACCGGGGAGCTGTTTTTT
J gene: TRBJ2-5; V gene: TRBV10-3; clone size: .; D gene: .; CDR3 protein: CAISAGTGETQYF; CDR3 DNA: TGTGCCATCAGCGCAGGGACCGGAGAGACCCAGTACTTC
J gene: TRBJ2-2; V gene: TRBV18; clone size: .; D gene: .; CDR3 protein: CASSPTTGANTGELFF; CDR3 DNA: TGTGCCAGCTCACCAACCACCGGAGCGAACACCGGGGAGCTGTTTTTT
J gene: TRBJ1-2; V gene: TRBV29-1; clone size: .; D gene: .; CDR3 protein: CSSGRNDRFGYTF; CDR3 DNA: TGCAGCTCTGGGAGGAACGACAGATTCGGCTACACCTTC
J gene: TRBJ1-2; V gene: TRBV14; clone size: .; D gene: TRBD1; CDR3 protein: CASSRQGVNYGYTF; CDR3 DNA: TGTGCCAGCAGCCGACAGGGCGTAAACTATGGCTACACCTTC
J gene: TRBJ1-3; V gene: TRBV12-5; clone size: .; D gene: .; CDR3 protein: CASGPGEAFSGNTIYF; CDR3 DNA: TGTGCTAGTGGTCCCGGGGAGGCTTTCTCTGGAAACACCATATATTTT
J gene: TRBJ1-5; V gene: TRBV28; clone size: .; D gene: .; CDR3 protein: CASSLWGSFNQPQHF; CDR3 DNA: TGTGCCAGCAGTTTATGGGGGAGTTTCAATCAGCCCCAGCATTTT
J gene: TRBJ1-3; V gene: TRBV4-1; clone size: .; D gene: .; CDR3 protein: CASSQSGAHSGNTIYF; CDR3 DNA: TGCGCCAGCAGCCAATCCGGGGCGCACTCTGGAAACACCATATATTTT
J gene: TRBJ2-1; V gene: TRBV28; clone size: .; D gene: TRBD2; CDR3 protein: CASRTRRGGRRNEQFF; CDR3 DNA: TGTGCCAGCAGAACGCGACGGGGGGGCCGGAGGAATGAGCAGTTCTTC
J gene: TRBJ1-4; V gene: TRBV2; clone size: .; D gene: TRBD1; CDR3 protein: CASTGGQGFGEKLFF; CDR3 DNA: TGTGCCAGCACAGGAGGACAGGGATTCGGTGAAAAACTGTTTTTT
J gene: TRBJ2-5; V gene: TRBV30; clone size: .; D gene: .; CDR3 protein: CAWSRDEGTQYF; CDR3 DNA: TGTGCCTGGAGCCGCGACGAAGGGACCCAGTACTTC
J gene: TRBJ1-1; V gene: TRBV20-1; clone size: .; D gene: .; CDR3 protein: CSAKGTEAFF; CDR3 DNA: TGCAGTGCTAAAGGAACTGAAGCTTTCTTT
J gene: TRBJ1-1; V gene: TRBV5-1; clone size: .; D gene: .; CDR3 protein: CASSLAEMNTEAFF; CDR3 DNA: TGCGCCAGCAGCTTGGCAGAAATGAACACTGAAGCTTTCTTT
J gene: TRBJ2-2; V gene: TRBV9; clone size: .; D gene: .; CDR3 protein: CASSARVEAGELFF; CDR3 DNA: TGTGCCAGCAGCGCCAGAGTGGAGGCCGGGGAGCTGTTTTTT
J gene: TRBJ2-1; V gene: TRBV2; clone size: .; D gene: .; CDR3 protein: CASKSYNEQFF; CDR3 DNA: TGTGCCAGCAAATCGTACAATGAGCAGTTCTTC
J gene: TRBJ1-2; V gene: TRBV7-9; clone size: .; D gene: .; CDR3 protein: CASSLVGGVRGIYTF; CDR3 DNA: TGTGCCAGCAGCTTGGTCGGAGGGGTCAGAGGTATCTACACCTTC
J gene: TRBJ1-2; V gene: TRBV7-7; clone size: .; D gene: .; CDR3 protein: CASSSRVGYGYTF; CDR3 DNA: TGTGCCAGCAGCTCGAGGGTTGGCTATGGCTACACCTTC
J gene: TRBJ1-1; V gene: TRBV28; clone size: .; D gene: .; CDR3 protein: CASSLIRTTEAFF; CDR3 DNA: TGTGCCAGCAGTTTAATCCGGACCACTGAAGCTTTCTTT
J gene: TRBJ2-1; V gene: TRBV5-6; clone size: .; D gene: .; CDR3 protein: CASSPGGIGEQFF; CDR3 DNA: TGTGCCAGCAGCCCTGGCGGGATTGGTGAGCAGTTCTTC
J gene: TRBJ2-3; V gene: TRBV7-8; clone size: .; D gene: TRBD2; CDR3 protein: CASSLRAGGRITDTQYF; CDR3 DNA: TGTGCCAGCAGCTTACGGGCCGGCGGGAGGATCACAGATACGCAGTATTTT
J gene: TRBJ1-2; V gene: TRBV5-6; clone size: .; D gene: .; CDR3 protein: CASSLNQDYGYTF; CDR3 DNA: TGTGCCAGCAGCTTGAATCAGGACTATGGCTACACCTTC
J gene: TRBJ2-3; V gene: TRBV7-9; clone size: .; D gene: .; CDR3 protein: CASSPQGGSSNTQYF; CDR3 DNA: TGTGCCAGCAGCCCTCAGGGGGGATCGTCGAATACGCAGTATTTT
J gene: TRBJ2-2; V gene: TRBV18; clone size: .; D gene: .; CDR3 protein: CASSPFGNANTGELFF; CDR3 DNA: TGTGCCAGCTCCCCCTTTGGAAACGCGAACACCGGGGAGCTGTTTTTT
J gene: TRBJ1-1; V gene: TRBV6-5; clone size: .; D gene: .; CDR3 protein: CASSSRVMNTEAFF; CDR3 DNA: TGTGCCAGCAGTTCAAGGGTTATGAACACTGAAGCTTTCTTT
J gene: TRBJ2-3; V gene: TRBV12-5; clone size: .; D gene: .; CDR3 protein: CASGLGSDTQYF; CDR3 DNA: TGTGCTAGTGGTTTAGGTTCAGATACGCAGTATTTT
J gene: TRBJ2-2; V gene: TRBV18; clone size: once; D gene: TRBD2; CDR3 protein: CASSPVSGAGGPTGELFF; CDR3 DNA: TGTGCCAGCTCACCAGTGAGTGGAGCGGGGGGGCCAACCGGGGAGCTGTTTTTT
J gene: TRBJ2-7; V gene: TRBV28; clone size: .; D gene: TRBD1; CDR3 protein: CASSLGGQKTYEQYF; CDR3 DNA: TGTGCCAGCAGTTTAGGGGGACAGAAGACCTACGAGCAGTACTTC
J gene: TRBJ2-1; V gene: TRBV5-1; clone size: once; D gene: .; CDR3 protein: CASSLERTTGKGQFF; CDR3 DNA: TGCGCCAGCAGCTTGGAGAGGACTACCGGGAAGGGGCAGTTCTTC
J gene: TRBJ1-2; V gene: TRBV20-1; clone size: .; D gene: .; CDR3 protein: CSATENYGYTF; CDR3 DNA: TGCAGTGCTACCGAAAACTATGGCTACACCTTC
J gene: TRBJ2-1; V gene: TRBV19; clone size: .; D gene: .; CDR3 protein: CASSITGRNEQFF; CDR3 DNA: TGTGCCAGTAGTATAACAGGGCGGAATGAGCAGTTCTTC
J gene: TRBJ2-2; V gene: TRBV19; clone size: .; D gene: .; CDR3 protein: CASSLLSQNTGELFF; CDR3 DNA: TGTGCCAGTAGCCTACTATCCCAGAACACCGGGGAGCTGTTTTTT
J gene: TRBJ2-7; V gene: TRBV2; clone size: .; D gene: .; CDR3 protein: CASSESAGRHSSYEQYF; CDR3 DNA: TGTGCCAGCAGTGAATCGGCGGGGAGACATAGTTCCTACGAGCAGTACTTC
J gene: TRBJ1-5; V gene: TRBV5-6; clone size: .; D gene: TRBD1; CDR3 protein: CASSLATGGGSNQPQHF; CDR3 DNA: TGTGCCAGCAGCTTGGCCACAGGGGGCGGAAGCAATCAGCCCCAGCATTTT
J gene: TRBJ1-1; V gene: TRBV18; clone size: few; D gene: .; CDR3 protein: CASSANRVGTEAFF; CDR3 DNA: TGTGCCAGCTCAGCGAACAGGGTCGGCACTGAAGCTTTCTTT